These 32 T cell receptor beta chains share one sample of origin, sequenced in a study of blood T cell repertoires in COVID-19. The repertoire was sequenced with immunoSEQ multiplex PCR; TCRdb's copy has only in-frame clones and lacks some. The sample yields some 64,000 clones, around 80% seen once. The sequenced material came from peripheral blood. These receptors were taken from a human donor in a cohort sampled during active COVID-19.

The rearrangement uses TRBV6-1 and TRBJ1-6; 10 positions match TRBD1. This CDR3 comprises 18 residues. After removal of 4 bases from V and 13 bases from J, the junction contained 19 bases not matched to a gene. CDR1 MNHNS and CDR2 SASEGT come from the germline V gene. The CDR3 DNA reads as TGTGCCAGCAGTGCCCGGTTACCCGGGACAGGGGCCTTTAACCCCCTCCACTTT. Translation gives CASSARLPGTGAFNPLHF.

The V call is TRBV5-4, the J call TRBJ2-7; D ambiguous. Per the germline V gene, CDR1 is SGHNT and CDR2 is YYREEE (reference sequence). The length of the CDR3 is 13 residues. V gave up 4 bases and J gave up 1 base, with 9 bases separating them. Here the CDR3 DNA reads TGTGCCAGCAGCGCAACAGAATCCTACGAGCAGTACTTC. This translates into CASSATESYEQYF.

The chain uses TRBV27 and TRBJ2-1; D is possibly TRBD2 (6 bases). The CDR3 runs to 15 residues. V was shortened by 0 bases and J by 9 bases, with 15 bases between the two germline ends. The germline gives CDR1 MNHEY, CDR2 SMNVEV (reference sequence). The CDR3 DNA follows: TGTGCCAGCAGTTTATCTCGAAGCGGGTGGAGTGAGCAGTTCTTC. It is translated as CASSLSRSGWSEQFF.

The chain employs TRBV6-5 and TRBJ2-1; 7 bases match TRBD1. The junction had 7 bases not matched to a gene; V was cut back by 5 bases and J by 3 bases. The CDR3 extends over 15 amino acids. Germline V gene data show CDR1 as MNHEY and CDR2 as SVGAGI. CDR3 nucleotides: TGTGCCAGCAGTAGCTTGGACAGGTTCTACAATGAGCAGTTCTTC. This sequence encodes CASSSLDRFYNEQFF.

V usage is TRBV6-4 and J usage is TRBJ2-1; perhaps TRBD2 as D (6 bases). The CDR3 is 17 residues long. Germline V gives CDR1 MRHNA, CDR2 SNTAGT. The V gene lost 6 bases and the J gene lost 1 base, with 19 bases spanning the gap. CDR3 DNA sequence: TGTGCCAGCAGCAAAGTTCTAGGGAGGCTGTCCTACAATGAGCAGTTCTTC. Translating it yields CASSKVLGRLSYNEQFF.

The CDR3 DNA sequence: TGTGCCAGCAGTTCGGGGGACAGGGGGGCGGGCTACACCTTC. As protein: CASSSGDRGAGYTF. The genes are TRBV28 and TRBJ1-2, with TRBD1 matching over 11 bases. Trimming cost V 4 bases and J 8 bases; bases outside gene matches: 6. The CDR3 consists of 14 residues. Germline lookup yields CDR1 MDHEN and CDR2 SYDVKM.

This chain uses TRBV6-5 with TRBJ2-7; 7 bases match TRBD2. V shed 6 bases, J shed 1 base, and the junction held 3 bases outside the gene matches. The CDR3 length is 13 residues. Germline V gene lookup returns CDR1 MNHEY and CDR2 SVGAGI. This CDR3 is CASSPGGSYEQYF. The DNA for the CDR3 is TGTGCCAGCAGCCCGGGGGGTTCCTACGAGCAGTACTTC.

This clone has only a few counts. This chain joins TRBV19 and TRBJ1-5, with 9 bases identical to TRBD1. CDR3 length: 17 residues. Germline V lookup: CDR1 LNHDA, CDR2 SQIVND (reference sequence). With 6 bases clipped from V and 4 bases from J, the junction kept 13 bases outside the gene matches. CDR3 DNA sequence: TGTGCCAGTAGCCAAATACAGGGGGCCCTACGAAATCAGCCCCAGCATTTT. This translates into CASSQIQGALRNQPQHF.

This chain connects TRBV15 to TRBJ1-3; TRBD1 might be the D (5 bases). Germline V gene sequence: CDR1 LNHNV, CDR2 YYDKDF (reference sequence). The CDR3 is 14 amino acids. V gave up 8 bases and J gave up 4 bases, with 15 bases separating them. CDR3 nucleotide sequence: TGTGCCACCGGTATGGCAGGGTCCGGAAACACCATATATTTT. This sequence encodes CATGMAGSGNTIYF.

The gene calls are TRBV14 and TRBJ2-7; the match to TRBD1 covers 11 bases. Trimming cost V 3 bases and J 9 bases; bases outside gene matches: 13. CDR1 is SGHDN, CDR2 FVKESK, per germline. The CDR3 has 16 amino acids. Here the CDR3 DNA reads TGTGCCAGCAGCCATAGGACCGGACAGGGGGCATCACGGCAGTACTTC. Its translation is CASSHRTGQGASRQYF.

The rearrangement joins TRBV5-1 to TRBJ2-1; 8 bases are a match to TRBD1. J gave up 6 bases and V 1 base, and 6 bases lay outside the gene matches. Germline-derived CDR1 and CDR2 are SGHRS and YFSETQ. This CDR3 is 15 amino acids long. Here the CDR3 reads CASSLQGAESNEQFF. The DNA for the CDR3 is TGCGCCAGCAGCTTGCAGGGGGCGGAATCCAATGAGCAGTTCTTC.

The rearrangement uses TRBV10-3 and TRBJ2-2, with 13 bases matching TRBD2. The CDR3 totals 18 residues. With 6 bases clipped from V and 1 base from J, the junction kept 8 bases outside the gene matches. Germline-derived CDR1 and CDR2 are ENHRY and SYGVKD. The CDR3: CAIRRTSGGLGNTGELFF. CDR3 in DNA: TGTGCCATCAGACGGACTAGCGGGGGCCTAGGGAACACCGGGGAGCTGTTTTTT.

The chain combines TRBV7-3 with TRBJ2-3; 7 bases fit TRBD2. The CDR3 is made up of 18 amino acids. The V gene's germline CDR1 is SGHTA and CDR2 FQGTGA. The J segment lost 5 bases and the V segment lost 5 bases, leaving 19 bases of the junction unmatched. This CDR3 is CASSPQPRHLAVVDTQYF. The DNA of the CDR3 is TGTGCCAGCAGCCCTCAACCCCGGCATCTAGCGGTGGTAGATACGCAGTATTTT. Full variable domain (missing parts from reference TRBV7-3 and TRBJ2-3): GAGVSQTPSNKVTEKGKYVELRCDPISGHTALYWYRQSLGQGPEFLIYFQGTGAADDSGLPNDRFFAVRPEGSVSTLKIQRTERGDSAVYLCASSPQPRHLAVVDTQYFGPGTRLTVL.

The chain couples TRBV30 to TRBJ2-7; the D gene is possibly TRBD1 (6 bases). Germline CDR1 reads GTSNPN; CDR2 reads SVGIG (reference sequence). V lost 2 bases, J lost 5 bases, and 13 bases lay in between. The CDR3 loop spans 13 amino acids. The chain's CDR3 is CAWSRSGAHEQYF. For the CDR3, the DNA is TGTGCCTGGAGTAGGTCAGGGGCCCACGAGCAGTACTTC.

The CDR3: CASSAGRNYGYTF. The DNA of the CDR3 is TGCGCCAGCAGCGCGGGACGGAATTATGGCTACACCTTC. This sequence joins TRBV10-1 and TRBJ1-2; TRBD1 is a possible D gene (5 bases). Trimming pared 6 bases from V and 5 bases from J, leaving 13 bases between. This CDR3 comprises 13 residues. CDR1 WNHNN and CDR2 SYGVQD come from the germline V gene (reference sequence).

The genes are TRBV18 and TRBJ2-5, with 14 positions matching TRBD2. Germline CDR1 KGHSH, CDR2 LQKENI. Germline trimming cut 3 bases from V and 4 bases from J; bases unmatched to any gene: 4. This CDR3 has 16 amino acids. In DNA form, the CDR3 reads TGTGCCAGCTCACCGCTGACTAGCGGGGGGGGAGAGACCCAGTACTTC. This translates into CASSPLTSGGGETQYF.

CDR3 in DNA: TGTGCCTGGGGTACAGGGGGCTCCGAGCAGTACTTC. This encodes CAWGTGGSEQYF. The chain uses TRBV30 and TRBJ2-7; 9 bases are shared with TRBD1. There are 12 residues in the CDR3. Unmatched junction bases numbered 5, after V lost 5 bases and J lost 6 bases. Germline V lookup: CDR1 GTSNPN, CDR2 SVGIG (reference sequence).

This clone was seen more than once but under ten times. The rearrangement uses TRBV21-1 and TRBJ1-5; the table's D call of TRBD1 was not tested on the DNA. TRBV21-1 is a pseudogene locus. The CDR3 has 16 residues. The CDR3 reads CASTDLTPGANQPQHF. The CDR3 coding sequence is TGTGCCAGCACCGACTTAACCCCAGGGGCTAATCAGCCCCAGCATTTT.

The chain uses TRBV30 and TRBJ1-1; 7 bases are a match to TRBD1. CDR3 length: 14 amino acids. Losses at the gene ends were 6 bases for V and 0 bases for J; bases not matched to a gene: 7. Germline CDR1 GTSNPN, CDR2 SVGIG (reference sequence). In nucleotides, the CDR3 is TGTGCCTGTGCCAGGGGGACCTTGAACACTGAAGCTTTCTTT. This codes for CACARGTLNTEAFF.

The V call is TRBV2, the J call TRBJ1-6; TRBD1 matches 8 bases. Per germline, CDR1 SNHLY and CDR2 FYNNEI. The CDR3 contains 15 residues. V was pared by 4 bases and J by 6 bases, with 5 bases of the junction left unmatched. The DNA for the CDR3 is TGTGCCAGCAGTGCTCCGGACAGGGTTAATTCACCCCTCCACTTT. It encodes CASSAPDRVNSPLHF.

The chain combines TRBV30 with TRBJ1-2; 10 nucleotides align to TRBD1. V lost 0 bases, J lost 4 bases, and 5 bases stayed unmatched. The germline V gene encodes CDR1 GTSNPN and CDR2 SVGIG (reference sequence). CDR3 length: 15 amino acids. The CDR3 is CAWSVLRTGGYGYTF. The CDR3 region has the DNA TGTGCCTGGAGTGTACTCCGGACAGGGGGCTATGGCTACACCTTC.

This clone has only one observation. The chain has TRBV12-3 or TRBV12-4 and TRBJ1-1; 10 bases are shared with TRBD1. The V segment lost 6 bases and the J segment 3 bases; nucleotides outside the gene matches: 1. This CDR3 has 13 amino acids. This chain's CDR3 is CASSGQGDTEAFF. Written as DNA, the CDR3 is TGTGCCAGCAGCGGACAGGGGGACACTGAAGCTTTCTTT.

The rearrangement uses TRBV2 and TRBJ2-5; 14 bases are shared with TRBD2. Germline trimming cut 8 bases from V and 7 bases from J; bases unmatched to any gene: 6. This CDR3 has 14 residues. Germline V gives CDR1 SNHLY, CDR2 FYNNEI. CDR3 protein: CASQTSGGAGTQYF. DNA of the CDR3: TGTGCCAGCCAGACTAGCGGGGGGGCCGGGACCCAGTACTTC.

This chain joins TRBV19 and TRBJ2-5, with 9 bases matching TRBD2. CDR1 LNHDA and CDR2 SQIVND come from the germline V gene (reference sequence). The V segment lost 4 bases and the J segment 5 bases; nucleotides outside the gene matches: 5. This CDR3 has 14 residues. The CDR3: CASSRSGGLETQYF. CDR3 DNA sequence: TGTGCCAGTAGTAGGAGCGGGGGGTTGGAGACCCAGTACTTC.

This clone counts as medium-sized (0.01 to 0.1%). V and J are TRBV19 and TRBJ1-5; the match to TRBD1 covers 9 bases. The CDR3 runs 14 residues. After removal of 3 bases from V and 6 bases from J, the junction contained 3 bases not matched to a gene. Per the germline V gene, CDR1 is LNHDA and CDR2 is SQIVND (reference sequence). The CDR3 spells CASSMGTGPQPQHF. The CDR3 nucleotides read TGTGCCAGTAGTATGGGGACAGGGCCTCAGCCCCAGCATTTT. Variable domain in full (rest from reference TRBV19 and TRBJ1-5): DGGITQSPKYLFRKEGQNVTLSCEQNLNHDAMYWYRQDPGQGLRLIYYSQIVNDFQKGDIAEGYSVSREKKESFPLTVTSAQKNPTAFYLCASSMGTGPQPQHFGDGTRLSIL.

The J gene is TRBJ2-7, the V gene TRBV5-1; 7 positions agree with TRBD2. Germline lookup yields CDR1 SGHRS and CDR2 YFSETQ. With V trimmed by 4 bases and J by 4 bases, 11 bases remained unmatched. The CDR3 loop spans 15 amino acids. The CDR3 loop is CASSREGGISYEQYF. The CDR3 DNA reads as TGCGCCAGCAGCAGGGAGGGCGGGATTTCTTACGAGCAGTACTTC. The full variable domain, rest sourced from reference TRBV5-1 and TRBJ2-7, is KAGVTQTPRYLIKTRGQQVTLSCSPISGHRSVSWYQQTPGQGLQFLFEYFSETQRNKGNFPGRFSGRQFSNSRSEMNVSTLELGDSALYLCASSREGGISYEQYFGPGTRLTVT.

This clone came up once. V gene TRBV19 combines with J gene TRBJ1-1; D not certain. V shed 6 bases and J shed 1 base, with 9 bases lying between them. Germline V gene sequence: CDR1 LNHDA, CDR2 SQIVND (reference sequence). The CDR3 extends over 13 amino acids. This CDR3 reads CASSLQRNTEAFF. CDR3 sequence (DNA): TGTGCCAGTAGCCTACAGAGGAACACTGAAGCTTTCTTT.

The gene calls are TRBV28 and TRBJ1-3, with D perhaps matching TRBD1 (5 bases). Trimming removed 3 bases from V and 2 bases from J, with 11 bases in between. Germline CDR1 reads MDHEN; CDR2 reads SYDVKM. This CDR3 spans 15 amino acids. This chain's CDR3 is CASSFWGGTGNTIYF. CDR3 sequence (DNA): TGTGCCAGCAGTTTCTGGGGGGGGACTGGAAACACCATATATTTT.

The table lists this clone with a few counts. The chain links TRBV11-2 to TRBJ1-1; tentatively, D is TRBD1 (5 bases). Germline V lookup: CDR1 SGHAT, CDR2 FQNNGV. Trimming pared 5 bases from V and 3 bases from J, leaving 10 bases between. The CDR3 covers 13 residues. CDR3: CASSTRQHTEAFF. For the CDR3, the DNA is TGTGCCAGCAGCACCCGACAGCACACTGAAGCTTTCTTT.

The chain has TRBV7-6 and TRBJ2-7; possibly TRBD1 for D (5 bases). V was trimmed by 5 bases and J by 5 bases, leaving 13 bases between them. This CDR3 is built from 13 residues. Per the germline V gene, CDR1 is SGHVS and CDR2 is FNYEAQ. The CDR3 nucleotides are TGTGCCAGCAGCGGACAAACGAACCACGAGCAGTACTTC. Its translation: CASSGQTNHEQYF. Full variable domain (rest looked up from reference TRBV7-6 and TRBJ2-7): GAGVSQSPRYKVTKRGQDVALRCDPISGHVSLYWYRQALGQGPEFLTYFNYEAQQDKSGLPNDRFSAERPEGSISTLTIQRTEQRDSAMYRCASSGQTNHEQYFGPGTRLTVT.

V gene TRBV6-5 combines with J gene TRBJ2-3; unclear D gene. The CDR3 runs 15 residues. V dropped 6 bases and J dropped 1 base, with 14 bases sitting between them. Germline CDR1 MNHEY, CDR2 SVGAGI. The CDR3, as DNA: TGTGCCAGCAGGACCCTAGACCGGGGCACAGATACGCAGTATTTT. This encodes CASRTLDRGTDTQYF.

The chain links TRBV7-9 to TRBJ2-1; D is unresolved. The CDR3 contains 11 residues. CDR1 SEHNR and CDR2 FQNEAQ come from the germline V gene (reference sequence). Trimming took 6 bases from V and 6 from J, leaving 6 bases between them. The CDR3 DNA reads TGTGCCAGCAGGAACACCAATGAGCAGTTCTTC. This encodes CASRNTNEQFF.